Listed below are T cell receptor beta chains from one sample, sequenced in a study of T cell changes during pregnancy in multiple sclerosis. Only in-frame clones appear in the TCRdb table, and some are missing; sequencing was by immunoSEQ multiplex PCR. The sample lists roughly 35,000 clones, roughly 90% seen once, with roughly 4.7% in the top ten. This material consisted of CD8+ T cells from peripheral blood mononuclear cells, taken after pregnancy. All receptors come from a female donor with multiple sclerosis, enrolled in a pregnancy study. CDR3s include the opening cysteine and the closing phenylalanine or tryptophan. A D gene is named only where the DNA matches it firmly. Only part of the rows carry a size: once, few, many, or a class if the clone is expanded.

d_call: -; j_call: TRBJ2-2; clone_size: -; v_call: TRBV19; cdr3_nt: TGTGCCAGTAGTATAGCTCCCGACTTATCCGGGGAGCTGTTTTTT; cdr3_aa: CASSIAPDLSGELFF
d_call: TRBD1; j_call: TRBJ2-1; clone_size: few; v_call: TRBV14; cdr3_nt: TGTGCCAGCAGCACTATTGGGGGTATGCAGGGGGACGAGTTCTTC; cdr3_aa: CASSTIGGMQGDEFF
d_call: -; j_call: TRBJ1-5; clone_size: -; v_call: TRBV19; cdr3_nt: TGTGCCAGTAGTATCGGGGGTGGGGCCAGGAAGAGCAATCAGCCCCAGCATTTT; cdr3_aa: CASSIGGGARKSNQPQHF
d_call: -; j_call: TRBJ1-1; clone_size: -; v_call: TRBV9; cdr3_nt: TGTGCCAGCAGAGCGCAGGGTCAGGCTGAAGCTTTCTTT; cdr3_aa: CASRAQGQAEAFF
d_call: -; j_call: TRBJ1-1; clone_size: -; v_call: TRBV7-9; cdr3_nt: TGTGCCGTGTCCTTGACAAGAATGAACACTGAAGCTTTCTTT; cdr3_aa: CAVSLTRMNTEAFF
d_call: -; j_call: TRBJ1-3; clone_size: -; v_call: TRBV2; cdr3_nt: TGTGCCAGCTGGGGCACCTATTCTGGAAACACCATATATTTT; cdr3_aa: CASWGTYSGNTIYF
d_call: TRBD1; j_call: TRBJ1-2; clone_size: -; v_call: TRBV4-1; cdr3_nt: TGCGCCAGCAGCCAAGAAGGGACAGTGTATGGCTACACCTTC; cdr3_aa: CASSQEGTVYGYTF
d_call: TRBD2; j_call: TRBJ2-3; clone_size: medium-sized; v_call: TRBV6-4; cdr3_nt: TGTGCCAGCAGTGTAGCGGGGGGCACAGATACGCAGTATTTT; cdr3_aa: CASSVAGGTDTQYF
d_call: TRBD2; j_call: TRBJ2-5; clone_size: medium-sized; v_call: TRBV4-2; cdr3_nt: TGTGCCAGCAGCCAAGAGCGGGGGGGCCAAGAGACCCAGTACTTC; cdr3_aa: CASSQERGGQETQYF
d_call: -; j_call: TRBJ2-7; clone_size: -; v_call: TRBV5-1; cdr3_nt: TGCGCCAGCAGCTTGTCGGAGGAGTACGACGAGCAGTACTTC; cdr3_aa: CASSLSEEYDEQYF
d_call: TRBD1; j_call: TRBJ2-7; clone_size: -; v_call: TRBV6-5; cdr3_nt: TGTGCCAGCAGTCTCGGGACAGGGGGCTACGAGCAGTACTTC; cdr3_aa: CASSLGTGGYEQYF
d_call: -; j_call: TRBJ1-4; clone_size: -; v_call: TRBV7-9; cdr3_nt: TGTGCCAGCAGCTTAGGGGAGGGTATGCGTGAAAAACTGTTTTTT; cdr3_aa: CASSLGEGMREKLFF
d_call: -; j_call: TRBJ2-7; clone_size: -; v_call: TRBV9; cdr3_nt: TGTGCCAGCAGCGCTCTAGGAGACTACGAGCAGTACTTC; cdr3_aa: CASSALGDYEQYF
d_call: -; j_call: TRBJ1-1; clone_size: large; v_call: TRBV6-4; cdr3_nt: TGTGCCAGCAGTGATGAGGCTAACACTGAAGCTTTCTTT; cdr3_aa: CASSDEANTEAFF
d_call: TRBD2; j_call: TRBJ2-7; clone_size: -; v_call: TRBV7-6; cdr3_nt: TGTGCCAGCAGCTCCCTCGGGGGGAGTCTTAGTCTCGAGCAGTACTTC; cdr3_aa: CASSSLGGSLSLEQYF
d_call: -; j_call: TRBJ2-3; clone_size: once; v_call: TRBV6-5; cdr3_nt: TGTGCCAGCAGGAAGGACAGTTCCACCGCGCAGTATTTT; cdr3_aa: CASRKDSSTAQYF
d_call: TRBD1; j_call: TRBJ2-7; clone_size: -; v_call: TRBV18; cdr3_nt: TGTGCCAGCTCACCGGGGGACAGCTACGAGCAGTACTTC; cdr3_aa: CASSPGDSYEQYF
d_call: -; j_call: TRBJ1-1; clone_size: -; v_call: TRBV4-1; cdr3_nt: TGCGCCAGCAGTCCGGTGACACGTAGTCCTTGGAACTCTGAAGCTTTCTTT; cdr3_aa: CASSPVTRSPWNSEAFF
d_call: -; j_call: TRBJ2-2; clone_size: -; v_call: TRBV9; cdr3_nt: TGTGCCAGCAGCGTAGGGGCCCGGGAGCTGTTTTTT; cdr3_aa: CASSVGARELFF
d_call: -; j_call: TRBJ2-1; clone_size: -; v_call: TRBV6-4; cdr3_nt: TGTGCCAGCAGTGACGGCGGCGGAAAGGATGAGCAGTTCTTC; cdr3_aa: CASSDGGGKDEQFF
d_call: -; j_call: TRBJ1-2; clone_size: -; v_call: TRBV9; cdr3_nt: TGTGCCAGCAGCACAGGGACTAACTATGGCTACACCTTC; cdr3_aa: CASSTGTNYGYTF
d_call: -; j_call: TRBJ1-1; clone_size: -; v_call: TRBV13; cdr3_nt: TGTGCCAGCAGCACCCGGGTCTCTCCCAACACTGAAGCTTTCTTT; cdr3_aa: CASSTRVSPNTEAFF
d_call: -; j_call: TRBJ1-2; clone_size: -; v_call: TRBV4-3; cdr3_nt: TGCGCCAGCAGCCAAGGGCTAGGAGGGCTCAACTATGGCTACACCTTC; cdr3_aa: CASSQGLGGLNYGYTF
d_call: -; j_call: TRBJ2-3; clone_size: -; v_call: TRBV9; cdr3_nt: TGTGCCAGCAGCACCACGACGGGAGATACGCAGTATTTT; cdr3_aa: CASSTTTGDTQYF
d_call: TRBD2; j_call: TRBJ2-3; clone_size: -; v_call: TRBV30; cdr3_nt: TGTGCCTCCTTAACCGGGGGGGAACGGAATACGCAGTATTTT; cdr3_aa: CASLTGGERNTQYF
d_call: -; j_call: TRBJ1-2; clone_size: many; v_call: TRBV27; cdr3_nt: TGTGCCAGCAGCACGACAGAAAACTATGGCTACACCTTC; cdr3_aa: CASSTTENYGYTF
d_call: -; j_call: TRBJ2-7; clone_size: -; v_call: TRBV6-5; cdr3_nt: TGTGCCAGCAGTTCGTTTATGGGGACTTTCTACGAGCAGTACTTC; cdr3_aa: CASSSFMGTFYEQYF
d_call: -; j_call: TRBJ1-2; clone_size: -; v_call: TRBV5-5; cdr3_nt: TGTGCCAGCAGCTTGGCCTGGGCAGGGAACTATGGCTACACCTTC; cdr3_aa: CASSLAWAGNYGYTF
d_call: TRBD2; j_call: TRBJ2-3; clone_size: -; v_call: TRBV6-1; cdr3_nt: TGTGCCAGCAGTCAAGTCCCTACGACTAGCGGGGGCACAGATACGCAGTATTTT; cdr3_aa: CASSQVPTTSGGTDTQYF
d_call: -; j_call: TRBJ1-3; clone_size: once; v_call: TRBV6-6; cdr3_nt: TGTGCCAGCAGTTACTCGCCCGGGAAGGGAAACACCATATATTTT; cdr3_aa: CASSYSPGKGNTIYF
d_call: TRBD1; j_call: TRBJ1-6; clone_size: -; v_call: TRBV27; cdr3_nt: TGTGCCAGCAGTTTATCCCGACAGGGAGGCTCACCCCTCCACTTT; cdr3_aa: CASSLSRQGGSPLHF
d_call: -; j_call: TRBJ1-1; clone_size: -; v_call: TRBV15; cdr3_nt: TGTGCCACCAGCAGAGAGGCAGGGATCGGTGAAGCTTTCTTT; cdr3_aa: CATSREAGIGEAFF
d_call: TRBD1; j_call: TRBJ1-2; clone_size: -; v_call: TRBV27; cdr3_nt: TGTGCCAGCAGTCCAGGGACAGGTCGCTTTGGGACCTTC; cdr3_aa: CASSPGTGRFGTF
d_call: TRBD1; j_call: TRBJ2-7; clone_size: -; v_call: TRBV5-5; cdr3_nt: TGTGCCAGCAGGGATCCGGGACAGGGGATGGGAGAGCAGTACTTC; cdr3_aa: CASRDPGQGMGEQYF
d_call: -; j_call: TRBJ2-5; clone_size: -; v_call: TRBV2; cdr3_nt: TGTGCCAGCAGTTCAGCGATGGAAGAGACCCAGTACTTC; cdr3_aa: CASSSAMEETQYF
d_call: TRBD1; j_call: TRBJ1-6; clone_size: once; v_call: TRBV9; cdr3_nt: TGTGCCAGCAGCGCCGGGACAGGGCCGCCACCCCTCCACTTT; cdr3_aa: CASSAGTGPPPLHF
d_call: TRBD2; j_call: TRBJ2-1; clone_size: -; v_call: TRBV6-4; cdr3_nt: TGTGCCAGCAGTGACGGGACTAGCGGGGGCAATGAGCAGTTCTTC; cdr3_aa: CASSDGTSGGNEQFF
d_call: -; j_call: TRBJ1-6; clone_size: -; v_call: TRBV25-1; cdr3_nt: TGTGCCAGCACAGTACAGCCTCATAGCTCCTATAATTCACCCCTCCACTTT; cdr3_aa: CASTVQPHSSYNSPLHF
d_call: TRBD2; j_call: TRBJ2-3; clone_size: -; v_call: TRBV7-3; cdr3_nt: TGTGCCAGCAGCACCGGACTAGGCGGAACAGATACGCAGTATTTT; cdr3_aa: CASSTGLGGTDTQYF
d_call: TRBD1; j_call: TRBJ1-4; clone_size: -; v_call: TRBV27; cdr3_nt: TGTGCCAGCAGTTTAACCCCGGGACAGGGGCGAGAAAAACTGTTTTTT; cdr3_aa: CASSLTPGQGREKLFF
d_call: -; j_call: TRBJ2-1; clone_size: -; v_call: TRBV27; cdr3_nt: TGTGCCAGCAGTTTAGAGCCTATCTCCTACAATGAGCAGTTCTTC; cdr3_aa: CASSLEPISYNEQFF
d_call: -; j_call: TRBJ2-7; clone_size: -; v_call: TRBV7-2; cdr3_nt: TGTGCCAGCAGCTTAGGCCTAGGCTCCTACGAGCAGTACTTC; cdr3_aa: CASSLGLGSYEQYF
d_call: TRBD2; j_call: TRBJ2-2; clone_size: -; v_call: TRBV6-6; cdr3_nt: TGTGCCAGCAGTCCCCGACTAGCGGGGGACGGGGAGCTGTTTTTT; cdr3_aa: CASSPRLAGDGELFF
d_call: -; j_call: TRBJ2-2; clone_size: -; v_call: TRBV9; cdr3_nt: TGTGCCAGCAGCGTAGGTGGTAGCGCCGGGGAGCTGTTTTTT; cdr3_aa: CASSVGGSAGELFF
d_call: TRBD2; j_call: TRBJ2-3; clone_size: -; v_call: TRBV27; cdr3_nt: TGTGCCAGCAGTTTGACTAGCGCAGATACGCAGTATTTT; cdr3_aa: CASSLTSADTQYF
d_call: -; j_call: TRBJ2-1; clone_size: -; v_call: TRBV27; cdr3_nt: TGTGCCAGCAGTTTTCTCAATGAGCAGTTCTTC; cdr3_aa: CASSFLNEQFF
d_call: -; j_call: TRBJ1-5; clone_size: -; v_call: TRBV30; cdr3_nt: TGTGCCTGGAGTGTTTGGGGGGATCAGCCCCAGCATTTT; cdr3_aa: CAWSVWGDQPQHF
d_call: TRBD1; j_call: TRBJ1-5; clone_size: -; v_call: TRBV5-6; cdr3_nt: TGTGCCAGCAGCTTCGGCAGGGGGCTTCAGCCCCAGCATTTT; cdr3_aa: CASSFGRGLQPQHF
d_call: -; j_call: TRBJ1-2; clone_size: -; v_call: TRBV7-9; cdr3_nt: TGTGCCAGCAGCCCGCCCTCCTATTATGGCTACACCTTC; cdr3_aa: CASSPPSYYGYTF
d_call: TRBD1; j_call: TRBJ1-1; clone_size: -; v_call: TRBV4-3; cdr3_nt: TGCGCCAGCAGCCAAGAGAGGGCAGGGGGCTTCCCTGAAGCTTTCTTT; cdr3_aa: CASSQERAGGFPEAFF
d_call: TRBD1; j_call: TRBJ2-3; clone_size: -; v_call: TRBV11-2; cdr3_nt: TGTGCCAGCAGCCTGGACAGGGAGAACACAGATACGCAGTATTTT; cdr3_aa: CASSLDRENTDTQYF
d_call: -; j_call: TRBJ2-3; clone_size: -; v_call: TRBV9; cdr3_nt: TGTGCCAGCAGCGTAGAAGGGGGAGATACGCAGTATTTT; cdr3_aa: CASSVEGGDTQYF
d_call: TRBD1; j_call: TRBJ1-1; clone_size: -; v_call: TRBV7-9; cdr3_nt: TGTGCCAGCAGCCCTTCGGACAGGGCGGTTTGGGCTTTCTTT; cdr3_aa: CASSPSDRAVWAFF
d_call: -; j_call: TRBJ2-3; clone_size: once; v_call: TRBV2; cdr3_nt: TGTGCCAGTAAGGGGGGGCCAGATACGCAGTATTTT; cdr3_aa: CASKGGPDTQYF
d_call: TRBD2; j_call: TRBJ2-5; clone_size: -; v_call: TRBV2; cdr3_nt: TGTGCCAGCAGTGAGGTGTTAGCGGGGGCGCTCCAAGAGACCCAGTACTTC; cdr3_aa: CASSEVLAGALQETQYF